This TCR beta chain was found in a study of regulatory T cells in long-lasting Graves disease (dated by TCRdb to about 2021). About the study as a whole: Persistent Graves' disease was defined as persistently positive TSH receptor autoantibodies together with antithyroid drug treatment for over 5 years. Peripheral blood TCR sequencing and RNA sequencing compared persistent Graves' disease patients with newly diagnosed Graves' disease patients. The study took place in China and was registered as a clinical trial. A total of around 35 samples underwent TCR sequencing, from 13 patients with persistent Graves' disease and roughly 20 patients with newly diagnosed Graves' disease. Antithyroid drugs had been taken for approximately 10 years on average by persistent Graves' disease patients in the clinical cohort. General findings and caveats noted by the study authors: The study examined only peripheral blood because the primary lesion, thyroid tissue, could not be accessed. Lower TCR Shannon entropy and fewer highly expanded clones were observed in persistent Graves' disease patients than in newly diagnosed patients, which suggested clonal expansion. Preferential use of TRBV28, TRBJ1-2 and TRBJ2-5 was observed in persistent disease, whereas TRBV20-1 and TRBJ2-1 were favored in newly diagnosed disease. As a limitation, the authors acknowledged that the small sample size may reduce accuracy. A larger number of public clonotypes was shared among persistent patients (approximately 2,500) than among newly diagnosed patients (approximately 930). Only the TCR beta chain was sequenced and analyzed.

The germline V gene yields KGHDR for CDR1 and SFDVKD for CDR2. The CDR3 numbers 15 residues from cysteine through phenylalanine. CDR3 DNA is the only sequence kept; it has 45 bases, read in frame from the first base. V is clipped by 2 bases and J by 10 bases, and the sequence between their germline boundaries is 17 bases long. Library generation was performed with multiplex PCR. The reads were generated on an Illumina HiSeq 4000. To build TCR beta libraries, CDR3 regions were amplified by Arm-PCR using iRepertoire HTBI primers. Gel purification was performed on PCR products prior to sequencing. As for the authors' bioinformatics: A total of around 66 TRBV and 14 TRBJ segments were identified across samples and were used for gene usage analysis of CDR3 amino acid clonotypes. COPE and FqMerger were used to merge filtered high-quality paired reads into contigs. BLAST was used to align contigs to IMGT TRBV, TRBD and TRBJ reference genes, with CDR3 defined following IMGT. Clonotypes above 0.1% frequency were classified as highly expanded clones. Repertoire diversity was measured by Shannon entropy, and V-J evenness by the Gini coefficient. Clonotypes shared by more than one individual were considered public. TCRdb reanalyzed the raw reads on its own, using fastp at Q25 for trimming and MiXCR for clone calling, and kept in-frame beta chains. Each entry merges the rows of one CDR3 protein and shows their most common DNA and genes. TCRdb's processing, not the study's, gives the V and J calls here. The sample contains 400,000 to 500,000 distinct CDR3 sequences, 20% to 25% of them found a single time. Of the sample, around 7% falls within the top ten clones.

The time point label, read with the paper, signifies: persistent/refractory GD, antithyroid drugs over 5 years with positive TRAb. For both TCR sequencing and RNA sequencing, RNA was extracted from PBMCs in TRIzol. Graves' disease was diagnosed according to American Thyroid Association guidelines. Patients were recruited from an endocrinology department in Xi'an, China. Each patient gave about 9.1 milliliters of peripheral blood, collected in an EDTA anticoagulant tube. Ficoll Paque Plus density gradient separation was used to isolate PBMCs, and no additional T cell sorting was done. RNA quality was checked with an Agilent 2100 Bioanalyzer and agarose gel, and concentration with a NanoDrop 2000. Many counts were recorded for this clonotype. Its recognized antigen is unknown. Within one base of it there is no much larger clone, and no base qualities were kept.

The starting material was peripheral blood mononuclear cells (PBMCs), obtained when the disease was refractory, from a patient treated with antithyroid drugs. The origin of this receptor is a female donor with Graves disease. The sequence is built from TRBV24-1 and TRBJ1-5, with the D segment identity uncertain. The nucleotide sequence reads as follows: TGTGCCACCAGTGATTCCGGACGCGTTGTGGGACCCCAGCATTTT. This yields the protein CATSDSGRVVGPQHF.